Reported below is one T cell receptor (beta chain). This clone turned up a few times. The antigen it recognizes is unknown. No much larger clone exists at a distance of one base, and base qualities are not known. This specimen comes from a study of blood T cell repertoires in COVID-19 (dated by TCRdb to about 2020). For the wider study: The collaborator samples originated in the United States, Italy and Spain and spanned the acute and convalescent phases of COVID-19. The material from the prospective study consisted of cDNA or gDNA derived from T cells, B-cell-depleted T cells, or PBMCs. Subjects who had been exposed to COVID-19, were actively infected with it, or had recovered from it provided the deeply sampled blood TCRbeta repertoires that made up the dataset. The repertoires were made available in a free public database intended to serve as a resource for research on the immune response to SARS-CoV-2. Samples were obtained from the ongoing ImmuneRACE study (first 160 participants) and from over 1,000 subjects provided by 6 global collaborators. The sample metadata nearly always contained a de-identified subject ID, COVID-19 status, age in years and sex. Where available, HLA class I and class II types were taken from metadata supplied by the sample provider and were not determined by assay-based typing.

TCRbeta CDR3 regions were amplified from genomic DNA using the immunoSEQ Assay, a bias-controlled multiplex PCR. On the study's bioinformatics: The number of nucleated cells in each sample was estimated by amplification of reference gene primers within the assay. To quantify the absolute abundance of each unique TCRbeta CDR3 rearrangement, sequence reads were collapsed and filtered. For each sample, productive Simpson clonality was calculated by taking the square root of Simpson's diversity index across productive rearrangements. As stored in TCRdb, this immuneACCESS dataset retains in-frame rearrangements with V and J assigned. A fraction of the clones does not appear; measured against another copy, unresolved V genes explain less than half of the discrepancy, and the remainder lacks a known reason. That table gives V, J and clone size, and the DNA gave D and trimming. This sample lists roughly 190,000 clones; around nine tenths were detected once. 3% to 4% of the sample is taken by the ten largest.

Points the paper makes about the study in general: The amount of clinical and demographic metadata varied by source and participant and was provided uncurated.

Each collaborating institution followed its own protocols to collect whole blood in K2EDTA tubes. Collaborator samples were shipped for TCRbeta analysis as frozen whole blood, isolated PBMCs, or DNA extracted from either sample type. The CDR3 measures 13 amino acids from cysteine to phenylalanine. The read is trimmed to its CDR3 DNA, 39 bases read in frame from base 1. V ends up 9 bases short and J 1 base short, with an unmatched junction base count of 2. CDR1 and CDR2 are read off the germline V gene (reference sequence) as LNHDA and SQIVND. Material for sequencing was peripheral blood. This sequence uses TRBV19 and TRBJ1-3, and 8 junctional nucleotides match TRBD1. This TCR came from a man in his late teens or twenties with active or convalescent COVID-19. The CDR3 protein sequence reads: CASWDRSGNTIYF. The bases read TGTGCCAGCTGGGACAGGTCTGGAAACACCATATATTTT.